This T cell receptor (beta chain) is from a study of cytomegalovirus exposure and HLA in healthy donors (dated 2017 in TCRdb). Context from the whole study: An earlier analysis of roughly 630 of the donors reported roughly 300 Gb of sequence data and roughly 110 million unique TCR beta sequences from roughly 200 million T cells. In a later genetic analysis, genome-wide SNP genotypes for about 65% of the 666 donors were used, and that subset was treated as a discovery cohort. The genetic ancestry cluster associated with self-reported Caucasian donors included approximately 85% of the 300 to 450 genotyped donors. In an earlier analysis of over 550 of the donors, high-throughput TCR beta sequencing was used to judge whether each TCR beta V gene segment behaved as functional or pseudogenic. The T cell repertoires of 666 subjects were profiled by immunosequencing and related to cytomegalovirus serostatus. Typing coverage differed by locus: A, B, C, DRB1 and DQB1 were typed in roughly 620-630 donors, DQA1 in 500 to 550, DPA1 in 606, and DPB1 in just under 490. Both class I and class II loci were covered by HLA typing, at four-digit resolution. Rather than drawing on any new phenotypic data, the later analysis identified candidate immune exposures from TCR beta sequences and the way those sequences occurred across donors. Several DR-DQ haplotypes were handled as single units for association and clustering, since linkage in the cohort was strong. Along with the roughly 610-subject first cohort, a separate validation cohort of more than 90 different subjects was used. Among around 400 genotyped donors of the cohort, an average of roughly 240,000 unique TCR beta nucleotide sequences were sequenced per donor, around a sixth of them non-productive. The aim of the study was to test whether cataloging public T cell receptors could identify signatures of past pathogen exposure. Alongside the repertoire data, information on donor age, sex, ethnicity and CMV serostatus was compiled. Every repertoire in the discovery cohort had been generated on one and the same sequencing platform. To study patterns of TCR occurrence, a later analysis re-analyzed previously published TCR beta repertoires from 666 donors and added high-resolution HLA genotyping. Approximately 300 gigabases of sequencing data and about 92 million unique TCR sequences made up an early release that covered 500 to 700 HLA-typed donors. To predict cytomegalovirus infection status, the study brought together high-throughput TCR immunosequencing, statistical association of individual TCRs with disease status, and machine learning.

Points on this clone: It lacks a known antigen. There are no base qualities to consult, and no much larger clone falls within one base.

Inclusive of the bounding cysteine and phenylalanine, the CDR3 is 13 residues long. Solely the CDR3 DNA is kept, with 39 bases framed from the first base. Based on the germline V gene, the CDR1 and CDR2 sequences are SGHRS and YFSETQ. The V and J ends are trimmed by 4 bases and 2 bases, leaving 9 bases between them. The cohort was made up of about 610 healthy bone marrow donors. At the time of sampling, all cohort members were nominally healthy, though unrecorded immune exposures were likely present. The donor tested CMV seropositive and was one of the 289 seropositive cohort members. Every donor gave a peripheral blood sample, and the peripheral blood mononuclear cells from that sample were used for TCR beta sequencing. The Qiagen DNeasy Blood Extraction Kit was used to extract genomic DNA from the blood cell samples. The library was produced with the immunoSEQ multiplex PCR assay. For the multiplex PCR, a mixture combining 60 forward primers for TCR Vbeta segments and 13 reverse primers for TCR Jbeta segments was used. A multiplex PCR assay on genomic DNA amplified the CDR3 region of rearranged TCR beta genes. On the Illumina HiSeq System, the amplified TCR beta libraries were sequenced as 87-base-pair reads. In the paper's pipeline: A later analysis counted 75 million to 100 million unique TCR beta chains across the 690 or so repertoires, and 10 million to 12 million of these chains were shared by at least two donors. Raw reads were error-corrected and collapsed into unique sequences by a nearest-neighbor algorithm in which closely related sequences were merged to remove PCR and sequencing errors. To assign V, D and J gene segments, CDR3 sequences were aligned to IMGT reference sequences. For a sequence to be retained, at least a six-nucleotide match to both a V gene segment and a J gene segment was required. A rearrangement counted as productive if the CDR3 had no stop codons and remained in frame with V and J, and every other rearrangement counted as non-productive. Following IMGT convention, CDR3 was defined as the stretch from the second conserved V-encoded cysteine up to the conserved J-encoded phenylalanine. In an earlier analysis of just under 600 of the donors, sequences lacking an unambiguous match to a single V gene segment were excluded. In an earlier analysis of approximately 560 of the donors, a V segment was called functional when productive rearrangements were above 56.7%, and segregating when the standard deviation between donors exceeded 5%. A statistical classification framework was built to diagnose cytomegalovirus status from the catalog of TCR beta chain sequences. V and J gene assignment, in a later analysis, came from comparing TCR nucleotide sequences with IMGT/GENE-DB human TR gene sequences. The TCRdist pipeline was used in a later analysis to assign CDR3 sequences and most-parsimonious VDJ recombination scenarios. In a later analysis, each TCR beta chain was defined by its CDR3 amino acid sequence together with its V-gene family, and reads without a unique V-gene family were excluded. In a later analysis, 500 to 650 highly shared, low-generation-probability nucleotide sequences were removed to address suspected cross-contamination and a sequencing artifact. In a later analysis, a clonal expansion index for each public chain was calculated from normalized within-repertoire ranks of inferred template counts. Generation probabilities in a later analysis came from a VDJ recombination model fitted to out-of-frame rearrangements, and those results were checked against IGoR. A later analysis scored TCR-TCR, TCR-HLA and TCR-CMV co-occurrence with hypergeometric tests, applying a repertoire-size bias correction to TCR pairs. In a later analysis, false discovery rates were estimated by permuting HLA or CMV assignments 20 times. In a later analysis, co-occurring TCRs were grouped using DBSCAN, and TCRdist sequence similarity was added for clustering within HLA-allele-positive subsets. Repertoires with fewer than 30,000 or more than 120,000 public chains, plus five repertoires with anomalous nucleotide sharing, were excluded from co-occurrence clustering. Entries here come from immuneACCESS through TCRdb and include only in-frame sequences with V and J called. Some clones fail to appear in such tables; in the studies checked, an unresolved V gene covers under half of the shortfall, and the cause of the remainder is unknown. V and J calls and clone size are as listed in that table; D and trimming were resolved from the DNA. The sample profile shows fewer than 180,000 clones; around 79% of them were found once. Jointly, the top ten make up about 6.7% of the sample.

What the authors observed across the whole study: In the study, 164 TCR beta chains were listed as associated with cytomegalovirus. Some IMGT-functional V segments, including TRBV6-2 and TRBV6-3, could not be told apart with the 87-base-pair reads, so those segments were excluded. Across donors, most TCR sequences were observed very rarely, whereas some public TCRs were present in many individuals. Three of the identified cytomegalovirus-associated TCR beta chains were confirmed in vitro to be specific for cytomegalovirus antigens. In a later genetic analysis, a missense DCLRE1C variant was associated with V-gene and J-gene trimming of TCR beta chains, and the association was replicated in an independent cohort. A later analysis associated 17,000 or so TCR beta sequences with specific HLA alleles at a false discovery rate of 0.05. In a later analysis, the rate of TCR association differed among HLA loci, with DRB1 alleles having the most associated TCRs and HLA-C alleles having the fewest. In a later genetic analysis, fewer N-insertions in productive TCRs were reported among donors in an Asian-associated ancestry cluster than the approximately 710-donor mean. The authors suggested that the approach could potentially be generalized to other disease states and immunological phenotypes. Sequencing depth was assumed to be roughly uniform across donors in the presence/absence analyses, though that assumption may not hold. The cohort was sequenced for TCR beta chains only, and without alpha or paired-chain data the features that could be detected were limited. Several of the top co-occurrence clusters appeared to be linked to parvovirus B19, influenza, CMV and Epstein-Barr virus, according to a later analysis. A group of highly shared sequence variants was considered likely to be a technical artifact of the sequencing pipeline. In a later analysis, HLA-associated TCR beta chains showed more clonal expansion and lower generation probabilities than non-associated chains that were equally common. Linkage disequilibrium might explain the correlated functional status among segregating V segments, but an unknown experimental factor could not be excluded. In an earlier analysis of about 600 of the donors, most TCR beta V segments appeared in productive rearrangements about 87% or about 30% of the time, broadly matching IMGT annotations. Because counts were too low, seventeen rarely observed V segments, including chromosome 9 orphons, were excluded from the earlier analysis of some 590 of the donors. Because HLA typing was missing for some donors at each locus, association tests included only the typed subset. A further reported finding was that TCR beta sequences accurately predicted the HLA-A and HLA-B alleles for most subjects in the first cohort. CMV serostatus was the only immune exposure information available for the cohort. In both the original and validation cohorts, the classifier was reported to diagnose cytomegalovirus status with high specificity and sensitivity. A later analysis found that most CMV-associated TCR beta chains appeared HLA-restricted, with HLA associations seemingly driven largely by CMV exposure. When HLA alleles, especially DR and DQ, strongly co-occurred, TCR associations were difficult to assign to individual alleles.

In this chain, TRBV5-1 is recombined with TRBJ2-5; TRBD2 is perhaps the D gene, given 6 matching bases. The receptor's source is a man aged 50 or older in good health and CMV-seropositive. Sample: PBMCs. The DNA sequence is TGCGCCAGCAGCCCCGGGGGACAAGAGACCCAGTACTTC. Its protein product is CASSPGGQETQYF.